Ten or more counts support the clone carrying this TCR beta chain. The entry originates in a study of T cell repertoires in cytomegalovirus infection. V was clipped by 0 bases and J by 1 base, with 3 bases between them. This CDR3 has 13 amino acids. MiXCR, applied by TCRdb to the reads, yields one record per CDR3 protein. This sample carries nearly 450,000 distinct CDR3 sequences, approximately 31% of them seen once, and the ten largest clones take 12% to 15%. The rearrangement joins TRBV12-3 or TRBV12-4 to TRBJ1-1; D not resolved. The TCR originated in a human donor in good health (CMV status not recorded). Some clones in this sample may be carry-over from other donors' samples. The specimen sequenced was PBMCs. The CDR3 nucleotides read TGTGCCAGCAGTTTAGCAGGGAACACTGAAGCTTTCTTT. It is translated as CASSLAGNTEAFF.